Shown below are 27 T cell receptor beta chains from a single sample sequenced in a study of blood T cell repertoires in COVID-19. Assay: immunoSEQ multiplex PCR; the TCRdb copy retains only in-frame clones and omits some. The sample consists of over 300,000 clones, around 86% of them appearing once. Material for sequencing was peripheral blood. These receptors were obtained from a woman aged 45-65 years with acute or convalescent COVID-19.

This clone was detected only once. The chain carries TRBV5-6 and TRBJ1-6, with 7 bases aligning to TRBD1. This CDR3 region has 14 residues. Per germline, CDR1 SGHDT and CDR2 YYEEEE. The V and J ends lost 2 bases and 8 bases, in that order; junction bases with no gene match: 4. The CDR3 loop reads CASSLGDRDSPLHF. DNA of the CDR3: TGTGCCAGCAGCTTAGGGGACAGAGATTCACCCCTCCACTTT.

This chain links TRBV14 with TRBJ1-1; D gene uncertain. Trimming left V 1 base short and J 5 bases short, with 8 bases between. The germline CDR1 and CDR2 sequences are SGHDN and FVKESK. The CDR3 contains 13 residues. The CDR3: CASSQGGITEAFF. CDR3 DNA sequence: TGTGCCAGCAGCCAAGGAGGGATTACTGAAGCTTTCTTT.

The chain recombines TRBV4-2 with TRBJ1-6; D call uncertain. Trimming left V 1 base short and J 0 bases short, with 10 bases between. Germline lookup yields CDR1 LGHNA and CDR2 YNFKEQ. CDR3 length: 17 residues. In nucleotides, the CDR3 is TGTGCCAGCAGCCAAGCCAGGCTGAGCTCCTATAATTCACCCCTCCACTTT. Translated: CASSQARLSSYNSPLHF.

The chain joins TRBV4-2 to TRBJ2-1; 12 positions agree with TRBD2. The germline V gene encodes CDR1 LGHNA and CDR2 YNFKEQ. The CDR3 is 16 amino acids. V shed 2 bases and J 10 bases; nucleotides not matched to a gene: 9. The CDR3 loop reads CASSQNLAGGSPEQFF. The CDR3 nucleotides are TGTGCCAGCAGCCAAAACCTAGCGGGAGGGTCCCCCGAGCAGTTCTTC.

As regards this clone: This sample includes further DNA sequences coding for the same CDR3. J is TRBJ1-5 and V is TRBV30, with TRBD1 matching 7 bases. Germline V CDR1 and CDR2: GTSNPN, SVGIG (reference sequence). The CDR3 sequence is 13 residues long. V gave up 1 base and J gave up 5 bases; unmatched junction bases: 2. The chain's CDR3 is CAWSGQGYQPQHF. Here the CDR3 DNA reads TGTGCCTGGAGTGGACAGGGCTATCAGCCCCAGCATTTT.

This clone was seen a few times. The V call is TRBV20-1, the J call TRBJ2-7, with D hard to call. Per the germline V gene, CDR1 is DFQATT and CDR2 is SNEGSKA (reference sequence). CDR3 size: 11 residues. V lost 5 bases to trimming and J lost 3 bases, with 8 bases between them. The CDR3 DNA reads TGCAGTGCTTTACAGAGCTACGAGCAGTACTTC. It yields the protein CSALQSYEQYF.

The chain combines TRBV5-6 with TRBJ1-4; D is unresolved. The CDR3 is made up of 14 amino acids. Looked up from germline, CDR1 is SGHDT and CDR2 is YYEEEE. V was cut by 0 bases and J by 6 bases, with 9 bases left in between. The CDR3 nucleotides read TGTGCCAGCAGCTTGGTCGGTGCGGATGAAAAACTGTTTTTT. Residues: CASSLVGADEKLFF. The full variable domain, with the rest looked up from reference TRBV5-6 and TRBJ1-4, is DAGVTQSPTHLIKTRGQQVTLRCSPKSGHDTVSWYQQALGQGPQFIFQYYEEEERQRGNFPDRFSGHQFPNYSSELNVNALLLGDSALYLCASSLVGADEKLFFGSGTQLSVL.

The chain uses TRBV28 and TRBJ2-5, with 7 bases that match TRBD2. Germline V gene sequence: CDR1 MDHEN, CDR2 SYDVKM. The CDR3 has 12 residues. V was pared by 6 bases and J by 4 bases, with 2 bases of the junction left unmatched. DNA for the CDR3: TGTGCCAGCAGAACTAGCGTAGAGACCCAGTACTTC. Protein product: CASRTSVETQYF.

This rearrangement joins TRBV2 to TRBJ2-1, with 8 positions matching TRBD1. Unmatched junction bases numbered 7, after V lost 9 bases and J lost 0 bases. The CDR3 totals 15 residues. Germline CDR1 SNHLY, CDR2 FYNNEI. CDR3 sequence: CASKNRGSSYNEQFF. CDR3 nucleotides: TGTGCCAGTAAGAACAGGGGGAGCTCCTACAATGAGCAGTTCTTC.

V is TRBV10-3 and J is TRBJ2-7, with D tentatively TRBD2 (5 bases). Trimming left V 4 bases short and J 5 bases short, with 18 bases between. The CDR3 has 15 amino acids. CDR1 and CDR2 (germline): ENHRY, SYGVKD. The CDR3 DNA reads as TGTGCCATCAGTGGACTATCCAAATTCGGGCACGAGCAGTACTTC. Its translation is CAISGLSKFGHEQYF.

The chain joins TRBV10-1 to TRBJ2-7; possible D gene TRBD1, 5 bases. The V end was cut by 8 bases, the J end by 5 bases, with 16 bases between. CDR3 length: 13 residues. CDR1 is WNHNN, CDR2 SYGVQD, per germline (reference sequence). Here the CDR3 DNA reads TGCGCCAGCTCACGTCGACAGACCCACGAGCAGTACTTC. Its protein is CASSRRQTHEQYF.

The rearrangement links TRBV2 to TRBJ2-1; possibly TRBD2 for D (5 bases). The CDR3 has 13 residues. Germline V gene data show CDR1 as SNHLY and CDR2 as FYNNEI. Trimming shortened V by 3 bases and J by 10 bases, and 13 bases separated the two germline ends. This chain's CDR3 is CASSDFGVGEQFF. CDR3 coding DNA: TGTGCCAGCAGTGATTTCGGGGTGGGAGAGCAGTTCTTC.

The CDR3 is CASSLGQGDGYTF. DNA of the CDR3: TGTGCCAGCTCACTGGGACAGGGAGACGGCTACACCTTC. The chain employs TRBV18 and TRBJ1-2, with TRBD1 matching 9 bases. Trimming at V came to 4 bases and at J to 8 bases, leaving 5 bases not matched to a gene. Germline V gene sequence: CDR1 KGHSH, CDR2 LQKENI. This CDR3 is built from 13 residues. The full variable domain, with the rest looked up from reference TRBV18 and TRBJ1-2, is NAGVMQNPRHLVRRRGQEARLRCSPMKGHSHVYWYRQLPEEGLKFMVYLQKENIIDESGMPKERFSAEFPKEGPSILRIQQVVRGDSAAYFCASSLGQGDGYTFGSGTRLTVV.

The chain employs TRBV28 and TRBJ2-7; D gene uncertain. The CDR3 length is 15 residues. The V and J ends lost 6 bases and 0 bases respectively, with 15 bases between them. CDR1 is MDHEN and CDR2 is SYDVKM in the germline V gene. For the CDR3, the DNA is TGTGCCAGCAGCCCCCCGTTAGGAGCCTCCTACGAGCAGTACTTC. This gives the protein CASSPPLGASYEQYF.

This clone came up once. V gene TRBV7-9 combines with J gene TRBJ1-2; no definite D call. Trimming cost V 1 base and J 12 bases, with 12 bases left between them. Germline CDR1 SEHNR, CDR2 FQNEAQ (reference sequence). The CDR3 covers 12 residues. The CDR3 reads CASSLEIGEDTF. For the CDR3, the DNA is TGTGCCAGCAGCTTAGAAATTGGTGAGGACACCTTC.

The chain carries TRBV6-5 and TRBJ1-5, with D unresolved. Germline-derived CDR1 and CDR2 are MNHEY and SVGAGI. V was trimmed by 10 bases and J by 4 bases, leaving 14 bases between them. The CDR3 spans 13 residues. The CDR3 region is CATQTRENQPQHF. DNA of the CDR3: TGTGCCACCCAGACGAGGGAAAATCAGCCCCAGCATTTT.

The rearrangement links TRBV28 to TRBJ2-7, with a weak D call TRBD1 (7 bases). V was cut by 5 bases and J by 2 bases, with 13 bases left in between. The CDR3 is made up of 14 amino acids. The V gene's germline CDR1 is MDHEN and CDR2 SYDVKM. The CDR3 is CASSTGGQPYEQYF. CDR3 nucleotides: TGTGCCAGCAGTACCGGGGGACAGCCCTACGAGCAGTACTTC.

The chain combines TRBV5-1 with TRBJ1-4; D perhaps matches TRBD1 (5 bases). Germline V CDR1 and CDR2: SGHRS, YFSETQ. The CDR3 is 14 residues long. V was shortened by 3 bases and J by 5 bases, with 11 bases between the two germline ends. The CDR3 reads CASSSGKTNEKLFF. CDR3 bases: TGCGCCAGCAGCTCAGGGAAAACCAATGAAAAACTGTTTTTT.

V usage is TRBV29-1 and J usage is TRBJ2-7; 12 positions match TRBD2. J was trimmed by 0 bases and V by 6 bases; bases with no gene match: 3. Germline CDR1 is SQVTM and CDR2 is ANQGSEA. The length of the CDR3 is 14 residues. CDR3 loop: CSVGLAGSSYEQYF. CDR3 nucleotide sequence: TGCAGCGTAGGACTAGCGGGAAGCTCCTACGAGCAGTACTTC.

This sequence joins TRBV7-3 and TRBJ2-6; D is perhaps TRBD2 (6 bases). The CDR3 length is 17 residues. CDR1 is SGHTA, CDR2 FQGTGA, per germline. The V end lost 5 bases, the J end lost 2 bases, and 16 bases lay between the germline ends. As DNA, the CDR3 is TGTGCCAGCAGCCCGGGGGTCAGTTTAACTGGGGCCAACGTCCTGACTTTC. It translates to CASSPGVSLTGANVLTF.

This chain links TRBV27 with TRBJ2-3, with 8 bases that match TRBD1. V lost 8 bases to trimming and J lost 0 bases; unmatched junction nucleotides: 16. This CDR3 contains 18 residues. Per the germline V gene, CDR1 is MNHEY and CDR2 is SMNVEV (reference sequence). CDR3 in DNA: TGTGCCAGCTTATACCAGGGGGCGCGGGCCCCTAGCACAGATACGCAGTATTTT. Amino acids: CASLYQGARAPSTDTQYF.

The V gene is TRBV28, the J gene TRBJ1-5; D is unresolved. CDR3 size: 12 residues. CDR1 is MDHEN and CDR2 is SYDVKM in the germline V gene. The ends were cut back, 8 bases at V and 3 bases at J, with 8 bases in the middle. This CDR3 reads CASGGVNQPQHF. CDR3 DNA sequence: TGTGCCAGCGGCGGGGTCAATCAGCCCCAGCATTTT.

This chain links TRBV28 with TRBJ2-3, with TRBD2 matching over 9 bases. The CDR3 consists of 17 residues. Germline values: CDR1 MDHEN, CDR2 SYDVKM. The V and J ends lost 3 bases and 4 bases, in that order; junction bases with no gene match: 11. CDR3 residues: CASSFEGGRAGADTQYF. The CDR3 bases are TGTGCCAGCAGTTTCGAGGGCGGGAGGGCCGGTGCAGATACGCAGTATTTT.

This clone has more than one count but fewer than ten. The rearrangement uses TRBV5-6 and TRBJ2-2, with TRBD2 as a possible D gene (6 bases). This CDR3 has 16 residues. The germline V gene encodes CDR1 SGHDT and CDR2 YYEEEE. V was trimmed by 4 bases and J by 5 bases, leaving 18 bases between them. CDR3 in DNA: TGTGCCAGCAGCCGCTCCCCGGGACTTCGTACCGGGGAGCTGTTTTTT. Amino acids: CASSRSPGLRTGELFF.

CDR3 DNA: TGTGCCAGCAGTTACGGGATCTCGACAATTGACTATGGCTACACCTTC. Its translation: CASSYGISTIDYGYTF. The V and J genes are TRBV27 and TRBJ1-2; D is unclear. With 4 bases removed from V and 3 bases from J, the gap between germline ends came to 18 bases. This CDR3 has 16 residues. CDR1 and CDR2 from the germline V gene are MNHEY and SMNVEV (reference sequence).

The rearrangement uses TRBV19 and TRBJ2-5; D unresolved. The CDR3 has 14 residues. The germline V gene encodes CDR1 LNHDA and CDR2 SQIVND (reference sequence). V lost 5 bases, J lost 7 bases, and 17 bases lay in between. In DNA form, the CDR3 reads TGTGCCAGTAGTCCTACTGAGAGCTCTCGGACCCAGTACTTC. Protein product: CASSPTESSRTQYF.

The chain recombines TRBV28 with TRBJ2-7; tentative D call: TRBD2 (6 bases). CDR3 length: 12 amino acids. Trimming removed 5 bases at V and 6 bases at J, with 11 bases between. Germline V gives CDR1 MDHEN, CDR2 SYDVKM. The DNA for the CDR3 is TGTGCCAGCAGTCGAAGCGGGCTCGAGCAGTACTTC. It codes for CASSRSGLEQYF.